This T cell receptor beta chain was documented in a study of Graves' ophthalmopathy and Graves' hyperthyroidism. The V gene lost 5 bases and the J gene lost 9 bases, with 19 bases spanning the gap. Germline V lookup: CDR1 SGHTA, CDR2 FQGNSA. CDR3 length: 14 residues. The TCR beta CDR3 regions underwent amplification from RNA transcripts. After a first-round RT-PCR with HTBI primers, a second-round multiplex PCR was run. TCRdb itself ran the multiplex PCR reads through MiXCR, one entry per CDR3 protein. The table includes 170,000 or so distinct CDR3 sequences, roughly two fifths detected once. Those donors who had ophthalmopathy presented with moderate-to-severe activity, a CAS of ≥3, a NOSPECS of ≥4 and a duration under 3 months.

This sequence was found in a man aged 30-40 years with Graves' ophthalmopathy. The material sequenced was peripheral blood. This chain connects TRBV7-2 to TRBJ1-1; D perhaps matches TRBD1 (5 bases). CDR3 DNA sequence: TGTGCCAGCAGCCCTCAAGACAGAGAATTTAAAGCTTTCTTT. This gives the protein CASSPQDREFKAFF.